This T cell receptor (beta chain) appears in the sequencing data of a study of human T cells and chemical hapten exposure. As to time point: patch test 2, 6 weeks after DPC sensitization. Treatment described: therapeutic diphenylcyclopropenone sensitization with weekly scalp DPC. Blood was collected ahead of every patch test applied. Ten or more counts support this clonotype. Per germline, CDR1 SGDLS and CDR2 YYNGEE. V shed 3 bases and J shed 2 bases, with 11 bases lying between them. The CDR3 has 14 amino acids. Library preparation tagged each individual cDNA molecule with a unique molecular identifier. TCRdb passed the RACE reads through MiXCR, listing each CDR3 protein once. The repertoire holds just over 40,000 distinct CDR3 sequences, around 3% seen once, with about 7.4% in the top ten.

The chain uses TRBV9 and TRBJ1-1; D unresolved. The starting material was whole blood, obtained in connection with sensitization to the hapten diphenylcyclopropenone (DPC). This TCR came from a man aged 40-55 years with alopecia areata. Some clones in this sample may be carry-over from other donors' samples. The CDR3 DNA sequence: TGTGCCAGCAGCGCTCGATTGGCAAACACTGAAGCTTTCTTT. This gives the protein CASSARLANTEAFF.